The 10 T cell receptor beta chains reported below all come from one sample, sequenced in a study of beta chain features in type 1 diabetes (dated 2018 in TCRdb). Receptor libraries were prepared by the immunoSEQ multiplex PCR assay. The High Capacity cDNA Reverse Transcription Kit was used to reverse transcribe all of the isolated RNA, meaning that expressed TCRB transcripts were what got sequenced. TCRdb mirrors the immuneACCESS table, restricted to in-frame sequences. Some clones are absent from its copies; in checked studies, under half trace to an unresolved V gene, and the reason for the others is unknown. This sample holds more than 150,000 clones; 10% to 15% were observed only once. The ten biggest clones cover approximately 0.64% of the sample. The sequenced sample consisted of central memory CD4+ T cells from blood. The source of these receptors is a young woman in good health.

This clone was detected only a few times. The CDR3 DNA reads TGTGCCAGCAGCCAGACAGGCTCTAACACTGAAGCTTTCTTT. This translates into CASSQTGSNTEAFF. The J gene is TRBJ1-1, the V gene TRBV14, with a possible D match to TRBD1 (6 bases). V lost 3 bases and J 2 bases, leaving 10 bases between the germline ends. CDR3 length: 14 amino acids. Germline CDR1 SGHDN, CDR2 FVKESK.

V gene TRBV27 combines with J gene TRBJ2-6; TRBD1 is a possible D gene (5 bases). The CDR3 runs 16 residues. Trimming took off 5 bases at V and 0 bases at J, with 11 bases between the two ends. Germline values: CDR1 MNHEY, CDR2 SMNVEV (reference sequence). DNA for the CDR3: TGTGCCAGCAGTCCGTACAGGAGCTCTGGGGCCAACGTCCTGACTTTC. It yields the protein CASSPYRSSGANVLTF.

The V call is TRBV4-2, the J call TRBJ2-1, with 9 positions matching TRBD1. The length of the CDR3 is 16 residues. CDR1 LGHNA and CDR2 YNFKEQ come from the germline V gene. With 0 bases clipped from V and 4 bases from J, the junction kept 4 bases outside the gene matches. The CDR3 DNA sequence: TGTGCCAGCAGCCAAGATCAGGGACAGGGATACAATGAGCAGTTCTTC. This gives the protein CASSQDQGQGYNEQFF.

This clone was observed a handful of times. This chain links TRBV5-6 with TRBJ2-1, with D maybe TRBD2 (5 bases). Between the trimmed V and J ends, which lost 2 bases and 0 bases, there was a span of 9 bases. Germline CDR1 SGHDT, CDR2 YYEEEE. This CDR3 is 15 amino acids long. CDR3 DNA: TGTGCCAGCAGCTTAGCGGCGTACTCCTACAATGAGCAGTTCTTC. It encodes CASSLAAYSYNEQFF.

The chain combines TRBV2 with TRBJ2-3, with TRBD2 matching over 7 bases. Germline V lookup: CDR1 SNHLY, CDR2 FYNNEI. The length of the CDR3 is 14 residues. The junction had 4 bases not matched to a gene; V was cut back by 7 bases and J by 0 bases. The CDR3: CASTGRGSTDTQYF. CDR3 DNA sequence: TGTGCCAGCACCGGGCGGGGGAGCACAGATACGCAGTATTTT.

This rearrangement joins TRBV4-1 to TRBJ2-7, with 8 bases identical to TRBD1. Looked up from germline, CDR1 is MGHRA and CDR2 is YSYEKL. Trimming at V came to 1 base and at J to 7 bases, leaving 6 bases not matched to a gene. This CDR3 comprises 14 residues. The CDR3 sequence is CASSQGTGLREQYF. The CDR3 DNA reads as TGCGCCAGCAGCCAAGGGACAGGGCTTCGGGAGCAGTACTTC.

This clone was found a few times. This chain connects TRBV9 to TRBJ2-7, with 7 bases that match TRBD1. Germline-derived CDR1 and CDR2 are SGDLS and YYNGEE. Trimming removed 4 bases from V and 0 bases from J; junction bases left unmatched: 13. The length of the CDR3 is 17 residues. CDR3: CASSPRDRLLYSYEQYF. The CDR3 DNA reads TGTGCCAGCAGCCCCCGGGACAGACTTCTTTACTCCTACGAGCAGTACTTC.

This clone was counted only a few times. The V gene is TRBV7-9, the J gene TRBJ1-5, with D maybe TRBD1 (6 bases). Per germline, CDR1 SEHNR and CDR2 FQNEAQ (reference sequence). Trimming pared 5 bases from V and 7 bases from J, leaving 9 bases between. This CDR3 is built from 12 residues. The CDR3 sequence: CASSRGGQPQHF. For the CDR3, the DNA is TGTGCCAGCAGCCGTGGGGGCCAGCCCCAGCATTTT.

This clone has at least ten counts. The J gene is TRBJ1-4, the V gene TRBV7-9, with D uncertain. The CDR3 is made up of 13 amino acids. The V gene's germline CDR1 is SEHNR and CDR2 FQNEAQ (reference sequence). Trimming cost V 1 base and J 8 bases, with 8 bases left between them. The CDR3 loop is CASSLGYEEKLFF. The CDR3 DNA reads TGTGCCAGCAGCTTAGGATACGAGGAAAAACTGTTTTTT. Combining the CDR3 with reference TRBV7-9 and TRBJ1-4 gives the whole variable domain DTGVSQNPRHKITKRGQNVTFRCDPISEHNRLYWYRQTLGQGPEFLTYFQNEAQLEKSRLLSDRFSAERPKGSFSTLEIQRTEQGDSAMYLCASSLGYEEKLFFGSGTQLSVL.

This clone turned up a few times. This rearrangement joins TRBV7-9 to TRBJ2-1; 8 bases agree with TRBD1. The CDR3 is 15 amino acids. Trimming cost V 5 bases and J 4 bases; bases outside gene matches: 7. CDR1 is SEHNR, CDR2 FQNEAQ, per germline (reference sequence). CDR3 in DNA: TGTGCCAGCAGCCCGGGCAGGGGGCGATACAATGAGCAGTTCTTC. Translating it yields CASSPGRGRYNEQFF.